Listed below are T cell receptor beta chains from one sample, sequenced in a study of cytomegalovirus exposure and HLA in healthy donors. Here immunoSEQ multiplex PCR was the method, and the copy in TCRdb shows in-frame clones only, minus some. The sample has 150,000 to 200,000 clones; roughly 80% are singletons. Sequencing was carried out using PBMCs. The source of these receptors is a young man in good health and CMV-seropositive. Both conserved end residues are part of each CDR3. D genes are given only for firm matches. The size entry is marked missing in some rows and otherwise reads once, few, many or a size class.

v_call	d_call	j_call	clone_size	cdr3_nt	cdr3_aa
TRBV27	NA	TRBJ1-5	NA	TGTGCCAGCAGTTTAATACAGGGCGGGCAGCCCCAGCATTTT	CASSLIQGGQPQHF
TRBV19	NA	TRBJ1-1	NA	TGTGCCAGTATGAGCAGGGTGGGGACTGAAGCTTTCTTT	CASMSRVGTEAFF
TRBV28	NA	TRBJ2-5	NA	TGTGCCAGCAGTTTTCCCACGGGGGAGGCGGAGACCCAGTACTTC	CASSFPTGEAETQYF
TRBV28	NA	TRBJ1-5	NA	TGTGCCAGCAGTTTATCTATGAGCAATCAGCCCCAGCATTTT	CASSLSMSNQPQHF
TRBV4-1	TRBD1	TRBJ1-4	NA	TGCGCCAGCAGCCGAGAGACAGGGGCTTATACTCCTAATGAAAAACTGTTTTTT	CASSRETGAYTPNEKLFF
TRBV10-3	TRBD1	TRBJ2-7	NA	TGTGCCATCAGGGAAACAGGGGCCACCTACGAGCAGTACTTC	CAIRETGATYEQYF
TRBV6-4	TRBD2	TRBJ2-3	NA	TGTGCCAGCAGTGCTAGCGGGGGCACAGATACGCAGTATTTT	CASSASGGTDTQYF
TRBV27	NA	TRBJ1-1	once	TGTGCCAGCAGTCTAAGGGGGTTGAACACTGAAGCTTTCTTT	CASSLRGLNTEAFF
TRBV18	TRBD1	TRBJ1-5	NA	TGTGCCAGCTCACCACGGGACAGGGGAAATCAGCCCCAGCATTTT	CASSPRDRGNQPQHF
TRBV7-2	TRBD2	TRBJ2-2	NA	TGTGCCAGCAGCTCCGGCGCGGGGACTATTACCGGGGAGCTGTTTTTT	CASSSGAGTITGELFF
TRBV4-3	TRBD2	TRBJ2-3	NA	TGCGCCAGCAGCCAAGATTCTGCGGGGGGTCTCACAGATACGCAGTATTTT	CASSQDSAGGLTDTQYF
TRBV7-9	TRBD2	TRBJ2-3	NA	TGTGCCAGCAGCTACCGGACTAGCGGCACAGATACGCAGTATTTT	CASSYRTSGTDTQYF
TRBV5-6	TRBD2	TRBJ2-4	few	TGTGCCAGCAGCTTGGACGCCCGGGGGGGCCTATCAAACATTCAGTACTTC	CASSLDARGGLSNIQYF
TRBV6-1	NA	TRBJ1-6	once	TGTGCCAGCAGTGAATTGGTAGGGGCCTTTAATTCACCCCTCCACTTT	CASSELVGAFNSPLHF
TRBV4-1	TRBD1	TRBJ1-6	NA	TGCGCCAGCAGCCAAATACAGGGGTATAATTCACCCCTCCACTTT	CASSQIQGYNSPLHF
TRBV5-1	NA	TRBJ1-1	few	TGCGCCAGCAGCTTGGCCACAGGGAACACTGAAGCTTTCTTT	CASSLATGNTEAFF
TRBV6-1	TRBD1	TRBJ2-1	NA	TGTGCCAGCAGTGCCCCGGGACAGGGGTCTGAGCAGTTCTTC	CASSAPGQGSEQFF
TRBV9	NA	TRBJ2-1	NA	TGTGCCAGCAGCGTAGAGCTGGGGGGGCCCGAGCAGTTCTTC	CASSVELGGPEQFF
TRBV29-1	NA	TRBJ2-7	once	TGCAGCGTTGAGGAGGGGCTCTCCTACGAGCAGTACTTC	CSVEEGLSYEQYF
TRBV7-9	NA	TRBJ2-7	NA	TGTGCCAGCAGCTCTCAGGGCGCCTACGAGCAGTACTTC	CASSSQGAYEQYF